The next 25 T cell receptor beta chains were all read from a single sample in a study of T cells in Graves' hyperthyroidism and ophthalmopathy. The investigators amplified TCR beta CDR3 regions from RNA transcripts. The TCR CDR3 was amplified in a first-round RT-PCR using the HTBI primer set. TCRdb re-called the multiplex PCR reads with MiXCR, one entry per CDR3 protein. The data contain under 300,000 distinct CDR3 sequences, roughly 15% of them singletons. The sample comprised blood. The receptors stem from a woman between 45 and 65 years old with Graves' hyperthyroidism that later progressed to Graves' ophthalmopathy.

This clonotype turned up a few times. This chain joins TRBV5-8 and TRBJ1-6, with D perhaps TRBD1 (6 bases). The CDR3 loop spans 14 amino acids. Germline V gene data show CDR1 as SGHTS and CDR2 as YDEGEE. V was shortened by 4 bases and J by 6 bases, with 11 bases between the two germline ends. The DNA of the CDR3 is TGTGCCAGCAGCCATGACAGGTTTAATTCACCCCTCCACTTT. As protein: CASSHDRFNSPLHF.

This clonotype was counted at least ten times. This chain joins TRBV6-1 and TRBJ2-1; D may be TRBD2 (5 bases). The CDR3 covers 13 residues. Germline assignment: CDR1 MNHNS and CDR2 SASEGT. V shed 6 bases and J shed 7 bases, with 13 bases lying between them. The CDR3 sequence: CASSGRTGNEQFF. The CDR3 DNA follows: TGTGCCAGCAGCGGTAGGACGGGAAATGAGCAGTTCTTC.

The sample holds many counts of this clonotype. The chain links TRBV20-1 to TRBJ2-1; 9 positions agree with TRBD2. The CDR3 length is 13 residues. The germline V gene has CDR1 DFQATT and CDR2 SNEGSKA (reference sequence). Unmatched junction bases numbered 7, after V lost 6 bases and J lost 7 bases. CDR3 loop: CSAKDSGRNEQFF. CDR3 sequence (DNA): TGCAGTGCCAAGGATAGCGGGAGAAATGAGCAGTTCTTC.

This clonotype was counted ten times or more. This chain joins TRBV20-1 and TRBJ2-5; 7 bases agree with TRBD2. The J segment lost 7 bases and the V segment lost 1 base, leaving 12 bases of the junction unmatched. CDR1 DFQATT and CDR2 SNEGSKA come from the germline V gene (reference sequence). The CDR3 totals 15 residues. The CDR3, as DNA: TGCAGTGCTAGAGGGTGGGAGGGCCTTCCTGGGACCCAGTACTTC. Its translation is CSARGWEGLPGTQYF.

This clonotype has only a few counts. The chain carries TRBV7-9 and TRBJ2-3; D is unresolved. CDR1 and CDR2 from the germline V gene are SEHNR and FQNEAQ (reference sequence). The CDR3 is 12 residues long. Trimming removed 4 bases at V and 6 bases at J, with 8 bases between. The CDR3 DNA sequence: TGTGCCAGCAGCTCTCCACCGGATACGCAGTATTTT. It yields the protein CASSSPPDTQYF.

This clonotype was counted at least ten times. This chain links TRBV29-1 with TRBJ1-1, with D tentatively TRBD1 (5 bases). Germline assignment: CDR1 SQVTM and CDR2 ANQGSEA. The V gene lost 7 bases and the J gene lost 3 bases, with 18 bases spanning the gap. The CDR3 sequence is 14 residues long. The CDR3 region has the DNA TGCAGCGCCGGAGGGGTACCTTTGGACACTGAAGCTTTCTTT. It is translated as CSAGGVPLDTEAFF.

Many counts were recorded for this clonotype. The DNA of the CDR3 is TGCGCCAGCAGCTTGGCCGAGGGTACGAAGCCCCAGCATTTT. This encodes CASSLAEGTKPQHF. The V gene is TRBV5-1, the J gene TRBJ1-5; unclear D gene. The V end lost 0 bases, the J end lost 8 bases, and 12 bases lay between the germline ends. The CDR3 contains 14 residues. The germline gives CDR1 SGHRS, CDR2 YFSETQ. The full variable domain, in which reference TRBV5-1 and TRBJ1-5 provide the parts outside the CDR3, is KAGVTQTPRYLIKTRGQQVTLSCSPISGHRSVSWYQQTPGQGLQFLFEYFSETQRNKGNFPGRFSGRQFSNSRSEMNVSTLELGDSALYLCASSLAEGTKPQHFGDGTRLSIL.

This clonotype was observed once. This sequence joins TRBV19 and TRBJ2-5; 7 bases match TRBD1. Germline lookup yields CDR1 LNHDA and CDR2 SQIVND (reference sequence). V was clipped by 5 bases and J by 2 bases; unmatched bases: 5. This CDR3 spans 14 amino acids. Here the CDR3 reads CASSQGGLQETQYF. CDR3 in DNA: TGTGCCAGTAGTCAAGGGGGCTTACAAGAGACCCAGTACTTC.

This clonotype came up a few times. J is TRBJ1-1 and V is TRBV20-1; maybe TRBD1 (6 bases). The V gene's germline CDR1 is DFQATT and CDR2 SNEGSKA (reference sequence). The length of the CDR3 is 14 residues. Between the trimmed V and J ends, which lost 3 bases and 4 bases, there was a span of 15 bases. The CDR3 reads CSASVFQGTTEAFF. In nucleotides, the CDR3 is TGCAGTGCTAGTGTGTTCCAGGGGACCACTGAAGCTTTCTTT.

This clonotype was detected many times. The rearrangement links TRBV20-1 to TRBJ2-7; 8 bases are shared with TRBD2. CDR3 length: 12 amino acids. Trimming removed 6 bases from V and 3 bases from J; junction bases left unmatched: 4. Per germline, CDR1 DFQATT and CDR2 SNEGSKA (reference sequence). DNA for the CDR3: TGCAGTGCCGGGGGGGCAGTCTACGAGCAGTACTTC. Protein product: CSAGGAVYEQYF.

This clonotype has at least ten counts. This rearrangement joins TRBV12-5 to TRBJ2-3; 11 bases align to TRBD1. The trim removed 0 bases at V and 3 bases at J, leaving 2 bases unmatched. CDR1 LGHNT and CDR2 FRNRAP come from the germline V gene. CDR3 length equals 16 residues. CDR3 amino acids: CASGLVGQGGTDTQYF. CDR3 DNA: TGTGCTAGTGGTTTGGTGGGACAGGGGGGAACAGATACGCAGTATTTT.

The DNA for the CDR3 is TGTGCCAGCAGTTTATTGGCCAGACTCTCTGGAAACACCATATATTTT. This gives the protein CASSLLARLSGNTIYF. The chain employs TRBV28 and TRBJ1-3; D is unclear. Germline CDR1 reads MDHEN; CDR2 reads SYDVKM. The CDR3 is made up of 16 amino acids. The V end lost 1 base, the J end lost 0 bases, and 10 bases lay between the germline ends.

This clonotype has ten or more counts. The V and J genes are TRBV2 and TRBJ1-4; D perhaps matches TRBD1 (5 bases). Trimming stripped 10 bases from V and 0 bases from J, with 12 bases between. This CDR3 is 14 amino acids long. In germline, CDR1 is SNHLY, CDR2 FYNNEI. The CDR3 loop is CAINGDPTNEKLFF. CDR3 sequence (DNA): TGTGCCATTAACGGGGACCCAACTAATGAAAAACTGTTTTTT.

The chain has TRBV5-4 and TRBJ2-5; 13 bases line up with TRBD2. Looked up from germline, CDR1 is SGHNT and CDR2 is YYREEE (reference sequence). The junction had 8 bases not matched to a gene; V was cut back by 4 bases and J by 8 bases. The CDR3 is made up of 15 amino acids. The CDR3 DNA sequence: TGTGCCAGCAGCGACGGACTAGCGGGAGTGGTAACCCAGTACTTC. Residues: CASSDGLAGVVTQYF.

This clonotype has a count of ten or more. DNA of the CDR3: TGTGCCAGCAGCTTAGCTTCAGCAGGAAGTGGTGGCTACACCTTC. It is translated as CASSLASAGSGGYTF. This chain joins TRBV11-2 and TRBJ1-2; D gene unclear. V shed 1 base and J shed 7 bases, with 16 bases lying between them. The CDR3 loop spans 15 amino acids. The V gene's germline CDR1 is SGHAT and CDR2 FQNNGV.

This clonotype has just a few counts. The chain has TRBV20-1 and TRBJ2-7, with 9 bases that match TRBD2. The CDR3 runs 16 residues. The trim removed 5 bases at V and 9 bases at J, leaving 20 bases unmatched. Per germline, CDR1 DFQATT and CDR2 SNEGSKA (reference sequence). CDR3 sequence reads: CSAPTRGEAGGKLQYF. CDR3 bases: TGCAGTGCTCCCACGAGGGGGGAAGCGGGAGGAAAACTGCAGTACTTC.

Comment on this clonotype: It may be a read error: a sequence one base away is much more abundant. V gene TRBV27 combines with J gene TRBJ1-2; 7 positions agree with TRBD1. Germline CDR1 reads MNHEY; CDR2 reads SMNVEV (reference sequence). V lost 6 bases, J lost 3 bases, and 7 bases stayed unmatched. The CDR3 spans 14 residues. CDR3 in amino acids: CASRSRDSDYGYTF. CDR3 bases: TGTGCCAGCAGGTCCCGGGACAGTGACTATGGCTACACCTTC.

This clonotype came up many times. The rearrangement uses TRBV3-1 and TRBJ1-4; no definite D call. The CDR3 loop spans 14 amino acids. The ends were cut back, 0 bases at V and 8 bases at J, with 10 bases in the middle. The V gene's germline CDR1 is LGHDT and CDR2 YNNKEL (reference sequence). The CDR3 DNA is TGTGCCAGCAGCCAAGAGGGAGGGAACGAAAAACTGTTTTTT. Amino acids: CASSQEGGNEKLFF.

The chain carries TRBV19 and TRBJ1-4, with TRBD1 as a possible D gene (5 bases). Germline lookup yields CDR1 LNHDA and CDR2 SQIVND (reference sequence). V was pared by 5 bases and J by 4 bases, with 14 bases between. The length of the CDR3 is 15 residues. CDR3 in DNA: TGTGCCAGTAGTTTCCCTGGGGCAGTTAATGAAAAACTGTTTTTT. The encoded protein is CASSFPGAVNEKLFF.

For the CDR3, the DNA is TGTGCCAGCAGCGTAGTTGAGACTGGCCCCGGTGAGCAGTACTTC. It is translated as CASSVVETGPGEQYF. The chain combines TRBV9 with TRBJ2-7; no clear D. V lost 0 bases, J lost 7 bases, and 17 bases lay in between. The CDR3 totals 15 residues. Germline V lookup: CDR1 SGDLS, CDR2 YYNGEE.

As to this clonotype: A much larger clone lies one base from this, so it may be a read error. The chain employs TRBV5-1 and TRBJ1-4; 8 nucleotides line up with TRBD1. The germline V gene has CDR1 SGHRS and CDR2 YFSETQ. This CDR3 is built from 15 residues. CDR3 in amino acids: CTSSSHNDRGEKLFF. CDR3 nucleotide sequence: TGCACCAGCAGCTCCCACAACGACAGGGGTGAAAAACTGTTTTTT.

This clonotype was recorded at least ten times. J is TRBJ1-3 and V is TRBV5-1, with TRBD1 as a possible D gene (5 bases). The CDR3 is 14 residues long. V was pared by 1 base and J by 5 bases, with 10 bases between. Germline-derived CDR1 and CDR2 are SGHRS and YFSETQ. DNA for the CDR3: TGCGCCAGCAGCTTGCTAGGGGCCAGAAACACCATATATTTT. Translating it yields CASSLLGARNTIYF.

This clonotype was observed many times. The V gene is TRBV15, the J gene TRBJ1-5; D possibly corresponds to TRBD1 (6 bases). V was cut by 2 bases and J by 0 bases, with 11 bases left in between. Germline V gives CDR1 LNHNV, CDR2 YYDKDF (reference sequence). The CDR3 is 16 residues long. CDR3 region: CATSRHREYSNQPQHF. The CDR3 DNA follows: TGTGCCACCAGCAGACACAGGGAGTATAGCAATCAGCCCCAGCATTTT.

This clonotype came up a few times. V gene TRBV18 combines with J gene TRBJ1-5; D is uncertain. V was cut by 1 base and J by 0 bases, with 16 bases left in between. This CDR3 has 18 amino acids. In germline, CDR1 is KGHSH, CDR2 LQKENI. CDR3 sequence: CASSPRAEGFNSNQPQHF. CDR3 in DNA: TGTGCCAGCTCACCACGAGCGGAGGGATTCAATAGCAATCAGCCCCAGCATTTT.

The chain combines TRBV7-2 with TRBJ2-1; TRBD2 aligns across 13 bases. Germline V gene lookup returns CDR1 SGHTA and CDR2 FQGNSA. There are 16 residues in the CDR3. V lost 2 bases and J lost 6; bases outside the gene matches: 4. The CDR3 reads CASSLPGLAGVNEQFF. The CDR3 DNA follows: TGTGCCAGCAGCTTACCTGGACTAGCGGGAGTCAATGAGCAGTTCTTC.